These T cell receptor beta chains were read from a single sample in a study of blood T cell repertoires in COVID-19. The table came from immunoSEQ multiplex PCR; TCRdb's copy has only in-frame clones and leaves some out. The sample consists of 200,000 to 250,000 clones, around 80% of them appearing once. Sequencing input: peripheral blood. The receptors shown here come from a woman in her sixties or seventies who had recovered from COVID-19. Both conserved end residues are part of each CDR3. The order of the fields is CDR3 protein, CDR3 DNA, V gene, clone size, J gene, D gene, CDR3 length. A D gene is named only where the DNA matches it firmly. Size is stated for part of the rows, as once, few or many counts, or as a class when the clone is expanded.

CDR3: CASSSGRNTEAFF
DNA: TGTGCCAGCAGCTCGGGGAGGAACACTGAAGCTTTCTTT
V: TRBV5-4
size: once
J: TRBJ1-1
D: .
length: 13

CDR3: CASSPYLGGYTF
DNA: TGTGCCAGCAGTCCATACCTCGGTGGCTACACCTTC
V: TRBV9
size: once
J: TRBJ1-2
D: .
length: 12

CDR3: CASSPGGYEQYF
DNA: TGTGCCAGCTCACCGGGCGGGTACGAGCAGTACTTC
V: TRBV18
size: .
J: TRBJ2-7
D: .
length: 12

CDR3: CASTAGREQYF
DNA: TGTGCCAGTACTGCAGGTCGCGAGCAGTACTTC
V: TRBV19
size: .
J: TRBJ2-7
D: .
length: 11

CDR3: CASSAKQGSYGYTF
DNA: TGTGCCAGCAGCGCCAAACAGGGAAGCTATGGCTACACCTTC
V: TRBV5-4
size: .
J: TRBJ1-2
D: .
length: 14

CDR3: CASSPKGQFYGYTF
DNA: TGTGCCAGTAGTCCTAAGGGACAGTTCTATGGCTACACCTTC
V: TRBV19
size: .
J: TRBJ1-2
D: TRBD1
length: 14

CDR3: CASSEDRVPYNSPLHF
DNA: TGTGCCAGCAGCGAGGACAGGGTTCCCTATAATTCACCCCTCCACTTT
V: TRBV7-2
size: few
J: TRBJ1-6
D: TRBD1
length: 16

CDR3: CASSHSGGVNTEAFF
DNA: TGTGCCAGCAGCCACAGTGGAGGAGTGAACACTGAAGCTTTCTTT
V: TRBV7-9
size: .
J: TRBJ1-1
D: .
length: 15

CDR3: CAWSVGGGGFGYTF
DNA: TGTGCCTGGAGTGTGGGAGGGGGAGGGTTCGGCTACACCTTC
V: TRBV30
size: .
J: TRBJ1-2
D: .
length: 14

CDR3: CSVEAPDYGYTF
DNA: TGCAGCGTTGAAGCTCCCGACTATGGCTACACCTTC
V: TRBV29-1
size: .
J: TRBJ1-2
D: .
length: 12

CDR3: CASSWGGDDGYTF
DNA: TGTGCCAGCAGTTGGGGGGGTGACGATGGCTACACCTTC
V: TRBV12-3/TRBV12-4
size: .
J: TRBJ1-2
D: .
length: 13

CDR3: CASSQGRGTVAFF
DNA: TGTGCCAGCAGCCAGGGCAGGGGGACGGTAGCTTTCTTT
V: TRBV3-1/TRBV3-2
size: .
J: TRBJ1-1
D: TRBD1
length: 13

CDR3: CASSQNQETQYF
DNA: TGCGCCAGCAGTCAGAACCAAGAGACCCAGTACTTC
V: TRBV5-1
size: .
J: TRBJ2-5
D: .
length: 12

CDR3: CASSSRTSGGSTQYF
DNA: TGTGCCAGCAGCTCCCGGACTAGCGGGGGCTCTACCCAGTACTTC
V: TRBV7-9
size: .
J: TRBJ2-5
D: TRBD2
length: 15

CDR3: CASSQDLYTEAFF
DNA: TGCGCCAGCAGCCAAGATCTCTACACTGAAGCTTTCTTT
V: TRBV4-3
size: .
J: TRBJ1-1
D: .
length: 13

CDR3: CASSEPRDGGNEKLFF
DNA: TGTGCCAGCAGTGAACCCCGGGACGGGGGTAATGAAAAACTGTTTTTT
V: TRBV6-1
size: .
J: TRBJ1-4
D: .
length: 16

CDR3: CASKGDRARETQYF
DNA: TGTGCCAGCAAGGGGGACAGGGCGAGAGAGACCCAGTACTTC
V: TRBV2
size: .
J: TRBJ2-5
D: TRBD1
length: 14

CDR3: CASSRAAGDEQYF
DNA: TGTGCCAGCAGCCGGGCAGCGGGGGACGAGCAGTACTTC
V: TRBV3-1/TRBV3-2
size: .
J: TRBJ2-7
D: TRBD2
length: 13

CDR3: CASSPLAGSRTDTQYF
DNA: TGTGCCAGCAGCCCGTTGGCGGGGTCGCGCACAGATACGCAGTATTTT
V: TRBV14
size: .
J: TRBJ2-3
D: .
length: 16

CDR3: CASSLTPTTTGGLGYTF
DNA: TGTGCCAGCTCACTTACACCGACCACGACAGGGGGCTTGGGCTACACCTTC
V: TRBV18
size: few
J: TRBJ1-2
D: TRBD1
length: 17

CDR3: CASSPIRTAGNTIYF
DNA: TGTGCCAGCAGCCCGATCCGGACAGCCGGAAACACCATATATTTT
V: TRBV7-9
size: few
J: TRBJ1-3
D: .
length: 15

CDR3: CASGLASENTQYF
DNA: TGTGCTAGTGGTTTGGCCTCGGAGAATACGCAGTATTTT
V: TRBV12-5
size: .
J: TRBJ2-3
D: .
length: 13

CDR3: CAWKSLRGANYGYTF
DNA: TGTGCCTGGAAATCCCTTCGGGGGGCGAACTATGGCTACACCTTC
V: TRBV30
size: .
J: TRBJ1-2
D: .
length: 15

CDR3: CASSLVGGFPSYEQYF
DNA: TGTGCCAGCAGCTTGGTCGGGGGGTTCCCATCCTACGAGCAGTACTTC
V: TRBV5-5
size: .
J: TRBJ2-7
D: TRBD2
length: 16

CDR3: CAWPGQGAGEQYF
DNA: TGTGCCTGGCCGGGACAGGGGGCCGGCGAGCAGTACTTC
V: TRBV30
size: .
J: TRBJ2-7
D: TRBD1
length: 13

CDR3: CAWSWLAGSYNEQFF
DNA: TGTGCCTGGTCCTGGCTAGCGGGCTCCTACAATGAGCAGTTCTTC
V: TRBV30
size: .
J: TRBJ2-1
D: TRBD2
length: 15

CDR3: CASSLPVQPQHF
DNA: TGTGCCAGCAGTTTACCTGTTCAGCCCCAGCATTTT
V: TRBV28
size: .
J: TRBJ1-5
D: .
length: 12

CDR3: CASSTSSGGPQHF
DNA: TGTGCCAGTAGTACCTCATCCGGGGGGCCCCAGCATTTT
V: TRBV19
size: .
J: TRBJ1-5
D: .
length: 13

CDR3: CASRGGQETQYF
DNA: TGTGCCAGCCGGGGGGGCCAAGAGACCCAGTACTTC
V: TRBV12-3/TRBV12-4
size: once
J: TRBJ2-5
D: TRBD2
length: 12

CDR3: CASSGGPREYF
DNA: TGTGCCAGCAGCGGCGGGCCTCGTGAGTACTTC
V: TRBV5-6
size: .
J: TRBJ2-7
D: .
length: 11

CDR3: CASSQRWGAPIPNTEAFF
DNA: TGTGCCAGCAGCCAACGGTGGGGAGCTCCCATTCCGAACACTGAAGCTTTCTTT
V: TRBV3-1/TRBV3-2
size: .
J: TRBJ1-1
D: .
length: 18

CDR3: CASSLGGMNTEAFF
DNA: TGTGCCAGCAGTTTGGGGGGTATGAACACTGAAGCTTTCTTT
V: TRBV27
size: .
J: TRBJ1-1
D: .
length: 14

CDR3: CASSSSTGGATEAFF
DNA: TGTGCCAGCAGTTCGTCGACAGGGGGTGCCACTGAAGCTTTCTTT
V: TRBV6-5
size: once
J: TRBJ1-1
D: TRBD1
length: 15

CDR3: CSVERSGEDEKLFF
DNA: TGCAGCGTTGAACGGTCGGGAGAAGATGAAAAACTGTTTTTT
V: TRBV29-1
size: .
J: TRBJ1-4
D: .
length: 14

CDR3: CASSQRGLAGIHEQYF
DNA: TGTGCCAGCAGCCAAAGGGGGCTAGCGGGTATCCACGAGCAGTACTTC
V: TRBV4-2
size: .
J: TRBJ2-7
D: .
length: 16

CDR3: CASSPLPGTVNTGELFF
DNA: TGTGCCAGTAGTCCATTGCCCGGGACAGTGAACACCGGGGAGCTGTTTTTT
V: TRBV19
size: .
J: TRBJ2-2
D: TRBD1
length: 17

CDR3: CASRTGISPLHF
DNA: TGTGCCAGCAGGACAGGGATATCACCCCTCCACTTT
V: TRBV2
size: .
J: TRBJ1-6
D: TRBD1
length: 12

CDR3: CASSVGTAYNEQFF
DNA: TGTGCCAGCAGCGTAGGGACAGCTTACAATGAGCAGTTCTTC
V: TRBV9
size: .
J: TRBJ2-1
D: .
length: 14

CDR3: CASRGTGGTKNIQYF
DNA: TGTGCCAGCAGGGGGACAGGGGGAACCAAAAACATTCAGTACTTC
V: TRBV21-1
size: .
J: TRBJ2-4
D: .
length: 15

CDR3: CASSLRGFTDTQYF
DNA: TGTGCTAGCAGCCTGCGCGGTTTCACAGATACGCAGTATTTT
V: TRBV7-7
size: .
J: TRBJ2-3
D: .
length: 14

CDR3: CASSHRQFWTEAFF
DNA: TGTGCCAGCAGCCATAGACAGTTTTGGACTGAAGCTTTCTTT
V: TRBV3-1/TRBV3-2
size: .
J: TRBJ1-1
D: .
length: 14

CDR3: CASSPRDRIQETQYF
DNA: TGTGCCAGCAGCCCGCGGGACAGAATCCAAGAGACCCAGTACTTC
V: TRBV9
size: .
J: TRBJ2-5
D: .
length: 15

CDR3: CASSLVGGAGNTIYF
DNA: TGCGCCAGCAGCTTGGTCGGGGGTGCTGGAAACACCATATATTTT
V: TRBV5-1
size: .
J: TRBJ1-3
D: .
length: 15

CDR3: CASGVGQLNSPLHF
DNA: TGTGCTAGTGGTGTGGGACAGTTAAATTCACCCCTCCACTTT
V: TRBV12-5
size: .
J: TRBJ1-6
D: TRBD1
length: 14

CDR3: CATSTGDETQYF
DNA: TGTGCCACCAGCACAGGGGATGAGACCCAGTACTTC
V: TRBV15
size: .
J: TRBJ2-5
D: .
length: 12

CDR3: CASSSKTGGFGQPQHF
DNA: TGTGCCAGCAGCTCAAAGACAGGGGGCTTCGGTCAGCCCCAGCATTTT
V: TRBV7-8
size: .
J: TRBJ1-5
D: TRBD1
length: 16

CDR3: CASSGGFSTDTQYF
DNA: TGTGCCAGCAGCGGCGGGTTTTCCACAGATACGCAGTATTTT
V: TRBV6-6
size: .
J: TRBJ2-3
D: .
length: 14

CDR3: CASSPAGARADTQYF
DNA: TGTGCCAGTAGCCCCGCGGGGGCCCGGGCGGATACGCAGTATTTT
V: TRBV19
size: .
J: TRBJ2-3
D: .
length: 15

CDR3: CAITRTGTDGYTF
DNA: TGTGCCATCACAAGGACAGGGACAGATGGCTACACCTTC
V: TRBV10-3
size: .
J: TRBJ1-2
D: TRBD1
length: 13

CDR3: CASSASLAGAFNEQFF
DNA: TGTGCCAGCAGCGCCTCGCTAGCGGGGGCTTTCAATGAGCAGTTCTTC
V: TRBV13
size: .
J: TRBJ2-1
D: TRBD2
length: 16

CDR3: CASSEQGYNEKLFF
DNA: TGTGCCAGCAGTGAACAGGGCTATAATGAAAAACTGTTTTTT
V: TRBV6-1
size: .
J: TRBJ1-4
D: .
length: 14

CDR3: CAWRVARGSSPLHF
DNA: TGTGCCTGGAGAGTAGCCAGGGGAAGTTCACCCCTCCACTTT
V: TRBV30
size: .
J: TRBJ1-6
D: .
length: 14

CDR3: CASSYSSGQETQYF
DNA: TGTGCCAGCAGTTACTCGTCCGGCCAAGAGACCCAGTACTTC
V: TRBV6-2/TRBV6-3
size: .
J: TRBJ2-5
D: .
length: 14

CDR3: CASSLGLADSYEQYF
DNA: TGTGCCAGCAGCTTAGGACTAGCGGACTCCTACGAGCAGTACTTC
V: TRBV7-6
size: .
J: TRBJ2-7
D: TRBD2
length: 15

CDR3: CASSLGAGGYEQYF
DNA: TGTGCCAGCAGTTTGGGGGCAGGTGGATACGAGCAGTACTTC
V: TRBV2
size: .
J: TRBJ2-7
D: .
length: 14

CDR3: CATSGWSSYNEQFF
DNA: TGTGCCACTAGCGGGTGGAGCTCCTACAATGAGCAGTTCTTC
V: TRBV25-1
size: .
J: TRBJ2-1
D: TRBD2
length: 14

CDR3: CASSLALGGQETQYF
DNA: TGTGCCAGCAGCTTGGCACTGGGGGGGCAAGAGACCCAGTACTTC
V: TRBV5-4
size: .
J: TRBJ2-5
D: TRBD2
length: 15

CDR3: CASSEFRGGSGNTIYF
DNA: TGTGCCAGCAGTGAATTCCGTGGCGGCTCTGGAAACACCATATATTTT
V: TRBV25-1
size: .
J: TRBJ1-3
D: .
length: 16

CDR3: CASSSTGGYEQYF
DNA: TGTGCCAGCAGTTCGACAGGGGGCTACGAGCAGTACTTC
V: TRBV27
size: .
J: TRBJ2-7
D: TRBD1
length: 13

CDR3: CAWTSSETQYF
DNA: TGTGCCTGGACTAGTAGCGAGACCCAGTACTTC
V: TRBV30
size: .
J: TRBJ2-5
D: .
length: 11